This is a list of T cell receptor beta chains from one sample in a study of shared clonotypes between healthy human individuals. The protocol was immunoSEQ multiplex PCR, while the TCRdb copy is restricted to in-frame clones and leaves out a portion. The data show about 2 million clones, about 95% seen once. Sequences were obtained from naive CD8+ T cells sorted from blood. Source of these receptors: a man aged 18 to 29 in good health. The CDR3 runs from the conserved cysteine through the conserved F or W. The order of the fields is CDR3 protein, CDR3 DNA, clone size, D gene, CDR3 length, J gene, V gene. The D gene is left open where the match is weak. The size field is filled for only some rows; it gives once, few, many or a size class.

CDR3 protein: CASSSLSGRAPDTQYF
CDR3 DNA: TGTGCCAGCAGTTCCCTTAGCGGGAGGGCCCCAGATACGCAGTATTTT
clone size: once
D gene: TRBD2
CDR3 length: 16
J gene: TRBJ2-3
V gene: TRBV27

CDR3 protein: CASDGTVQETQYF
CDR3 DNA: TGTGCCAGCGATGGGACCGTGCAAGAGACCCAGTACTTC
clone size: NA
D gene: NA
CDR3 length: 13
J gene: TRBJ2-5
V gene: TRBV7-9

CDR3 protein: CASSFLDRVGNQPQHF
CDR3 DNA: TGTGCCAGCAGTTTTTTGGACAGGGTGGGCAATCAGCCCCAGCATTTT
clone size: NA
D gene: TRBD1
CDR3 length: 16
J gene: TRBJ1-5
V gene: TRBV27

CDR3 protein: CASSMRVGVDEQYF
CDR3 DNA: TGTGCCAGCAGCATGAGGGTGGGGGTTGACGAGCAGTACTTC
clone size: NA
D gene: NA
CDR3 length: 14
J gene: TRBJ2-7
V gene: TRBV28

CDR3 protein: CASSLGISGNEQFF
CDR3 DNA: TGCGCCAGCAGCTTGGGGATTAGCGGCAATGAGCAGTTCTTC
clone size: NA
D gene: NA
CDR3 length: 14
J gene: TRBJ2-1
V gene: TRBV5-1

CDR3 protein: CASSDPGEPLNTEAFF
CDR3 DNA: TGTGCCAGCAGTGACCCAGGGGAACCCCTGAACACTGAAGCTTTCTTT
clone size: NA
D gene: NA
CDR3 length: 16
J gene: TRBJ1-1
V gene: TRBV2

CDR3 protein: CASSEGVAGASTDTQYF
CDR3 DNA: TGTGCCAGCAGCGAGGGGGTAGCGGGGGCCAGCACAGATACGCAGTATTTT
clone size: NA
D gene: TRBD2
CDR3 length: 17
J gene: TRBJ2-3
V gene: TRBV9

CDR3 protein: CAWSDLGENTEAFF
CDR3 DNA: TGTGCCTGGAGTGACCTAGGGGAGAACACTGAAGCTTTCTTT
clone size: NA
D gene: NA
CDR3 length: 14
J gene: TRBJ1-1
V gene: TRBV30

CDR3 protein: CASSRETGLKAYEQYF
CDR3 DNA: TGTGCCAGCAGTCGCGAGACAGGGTTGAAGGCCTACGAGCAGTACTTC
clone size: NA
D gene: TRBD1
CDR3 length: 16
J gene: TRBJ2-7
V gene: TRBV27

CDR3 protein: CASSFAIQGGTDTQYF
CDR3 DNA: TGTGCCAGCAGTTTTGCGATACAGGGCGGCACAGATACGCAGTATTTT
clone size: NA
D gene: NA
CDR3 length: 16
J gene: TRBJ2-3
V gene: TRBV27